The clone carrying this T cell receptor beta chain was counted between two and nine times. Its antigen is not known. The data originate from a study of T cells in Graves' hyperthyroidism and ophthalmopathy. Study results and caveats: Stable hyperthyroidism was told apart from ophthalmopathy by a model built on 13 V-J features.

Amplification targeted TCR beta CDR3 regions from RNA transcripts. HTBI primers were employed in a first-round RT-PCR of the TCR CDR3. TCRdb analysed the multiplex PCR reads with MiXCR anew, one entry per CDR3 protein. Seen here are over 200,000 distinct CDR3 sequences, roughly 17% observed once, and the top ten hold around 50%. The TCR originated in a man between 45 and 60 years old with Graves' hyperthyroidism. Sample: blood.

CDR3: CASSARGMAQPQHF. The CDR3 DNA reads as TGTGCCAGCAGTGCCAGGGGAATGGCTCAGCCCCAGCATTTT. The chain employs TRBV6-4 and TRBJ1-5; perhaps TRBD1 as D (6 bases). This CDR3 is built from 14 residues. Germline V gene lookup returns CDR1 MRHNA and CDR2 SNTAGT. V lost 4 bases and J lost 6, with 13 bases in between.